A selection of T cell receptor beta chains follows, all from one sample in a study of shared clonotypes between healthy human individuals. Data came from immunoSEQ multiplex PCR; TCRdb stores just in-frame clones and leaves some out. This table has about 2.3 million clones, approximately 93% appearing once. Material: naive CD4+ T cells from PBMCs. The receptor source for this set is a man younger than 35 in good health. Some clones in this sample may be carry-over from other donors' samples. The CDR3 runs from the conserved cysteine through the conserved F or W.

>TRBJ2-2|TRBV5-1
CASSLGVSPGELFF
>TRBJ2-4|TRBV19
CASSIGGQLAKNIQYF
>TRBJ2-3|TRBV2
CATRGPTTDTQYF
>TRBJ2-2|TRBV7-2
CASSSQGANTGELFF
>TRBJ2-7|TRBV6-1
CASSEKGYEQYF
>TRBJ1-1|TRBV9
CASSVVSSPEAFF
>TRBJ2-3|TRBV9
CASSDGDTRTSGSADTQYF
>TRBJ1-4|TRBV11-2
CASSLIGTANEKLFF
>TRBJ2-1|TRBV6-1
CASSEARWAEEQFF
>TRBJ2-3|TRBV25-1
CASSELGAGSGDTQYF